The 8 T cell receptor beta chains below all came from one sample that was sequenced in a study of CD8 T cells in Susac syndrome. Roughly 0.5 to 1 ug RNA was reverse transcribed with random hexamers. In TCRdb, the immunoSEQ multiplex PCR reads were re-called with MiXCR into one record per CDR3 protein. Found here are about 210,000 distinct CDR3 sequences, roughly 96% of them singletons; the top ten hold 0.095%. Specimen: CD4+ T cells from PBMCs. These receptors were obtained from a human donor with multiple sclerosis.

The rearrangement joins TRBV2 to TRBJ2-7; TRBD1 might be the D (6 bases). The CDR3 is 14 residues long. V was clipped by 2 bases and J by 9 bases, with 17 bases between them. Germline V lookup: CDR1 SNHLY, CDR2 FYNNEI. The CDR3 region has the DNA TGTGCCAGCAGTGAATCAGGGGCAGGGCACGCGCAGTACTTC. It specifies CASSESGAGHAQYF. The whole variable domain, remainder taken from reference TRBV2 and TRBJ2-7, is EPEVTQTPSHQVTQMGQEVILRCVPISNHLYFYWYRQILGQKVEFLVSFYNNEISEKSEIFDDQFSVERPDGSNFTLKIRSTKLEDSAMYFCASSESGAGHAQYFGPGTRLTVT.

The CDR3 coding sequence is TGTGCCAGCAGCCGGCAGGGGGCCCGTAATTCACCCCTCCACTTT. It specifies CASSRQGARNSPLHF. This chain connects TRBV13 to TRBJ1-6, with 8 bases that match TRBD1. This CDR3 spans 15 amino acids. V shed 5 bases, J shed 6 bases, and the junction held 6 bases outside the gene matches. Germline V gives CDR1 PRHDT, CDR2 FYEKMQ (reference sequence).

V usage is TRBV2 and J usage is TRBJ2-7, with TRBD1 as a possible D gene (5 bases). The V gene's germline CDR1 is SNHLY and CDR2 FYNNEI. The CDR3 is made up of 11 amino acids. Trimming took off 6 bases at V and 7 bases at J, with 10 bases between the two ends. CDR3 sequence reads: CASRQGTEQYF. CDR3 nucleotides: TGTGCCAGCAGGCAGGGTACGGAGCAGTACTTC.

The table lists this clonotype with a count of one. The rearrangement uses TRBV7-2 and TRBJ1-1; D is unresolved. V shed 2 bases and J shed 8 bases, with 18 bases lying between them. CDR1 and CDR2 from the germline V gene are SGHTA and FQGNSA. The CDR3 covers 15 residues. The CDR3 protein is CASSLIQRATKEAFF. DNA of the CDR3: TGTGCCAGCAGCTTAATCCAGCGGGCCACAAAGGAAGCTTTCTTT.

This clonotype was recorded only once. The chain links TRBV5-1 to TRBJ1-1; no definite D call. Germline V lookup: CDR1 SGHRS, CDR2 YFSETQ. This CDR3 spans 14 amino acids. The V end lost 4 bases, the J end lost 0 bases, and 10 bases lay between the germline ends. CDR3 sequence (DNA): TGCGCCAGCAGCCCAAGACATATGAACACTGAAGCTTTCTTT. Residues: CASSPRHMNTEAFF.

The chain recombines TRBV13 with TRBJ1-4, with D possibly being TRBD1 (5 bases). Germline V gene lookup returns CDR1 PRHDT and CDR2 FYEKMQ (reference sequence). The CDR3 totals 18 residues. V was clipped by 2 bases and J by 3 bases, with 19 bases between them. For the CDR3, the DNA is TGTGCCAGCAGCTTAAAGTGGAGGATTCGACAGTCTAATGAAAAACTGTTTTTT. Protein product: CASSLKWRIRQSNEKLFF.

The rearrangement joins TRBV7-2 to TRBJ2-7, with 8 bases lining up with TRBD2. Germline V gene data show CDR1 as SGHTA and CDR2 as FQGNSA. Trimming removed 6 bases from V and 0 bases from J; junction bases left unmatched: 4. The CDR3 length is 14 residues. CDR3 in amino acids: CASRPGGSSYEQYF. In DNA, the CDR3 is TGTGCCAGCAGACCGGGAGGGAGCTCCTACGAGCAGTACTTC.

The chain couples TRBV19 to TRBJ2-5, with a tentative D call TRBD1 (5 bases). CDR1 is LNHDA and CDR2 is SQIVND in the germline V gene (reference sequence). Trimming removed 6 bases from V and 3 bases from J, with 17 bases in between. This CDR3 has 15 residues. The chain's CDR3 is CASRPSPPGKETQYF. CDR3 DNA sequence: TGTGCCAGTAGACCCTCTCCTCCAGGGAAAGAGACCCAGTACTTC.